This T cell receptor (beta chain) originates from a study of identical twins. Study-wide findings and caveats: The more abundant beta clonotypes in cord blood had fewer insertions, and memory repertoires did not show this.

Turning to this clonotype: Antigen specificity is unknown.

A template switching step contributed a universal primer site, while unique molecular identifiers were present in the cDNA. MiXCR, run by TCRdb on the 5' RACE reads, gives a single entry per CDR3 protein. The table has 510,000 or so distinct CDR3 sequences, roughly 15% seen once. The sample was also linked to a second study, of yellow fever vaccine responses in identical twins.

The source material was CD4+ T cells sorted from blood. The source of this sequence is a woman aged 18-29 years in good health.

The CDR3 is CASRVYGTVVTDTQYF. The CDR3 bases are TGTGCCAGCAGGGTCTATGGGACAGTGGTGACAGATACGCAGTATTTT. The chain links TRBV6-1 to TRBJ2-3, with 7 positions matching TRBD1. This CDR3 comprises 16 residues. V trimming: 6 bases; J trimming: 3 bases; junction bases outside the gene matches: 12. Germline CDR1 is MNHNS and CDR2 is SASEGT.